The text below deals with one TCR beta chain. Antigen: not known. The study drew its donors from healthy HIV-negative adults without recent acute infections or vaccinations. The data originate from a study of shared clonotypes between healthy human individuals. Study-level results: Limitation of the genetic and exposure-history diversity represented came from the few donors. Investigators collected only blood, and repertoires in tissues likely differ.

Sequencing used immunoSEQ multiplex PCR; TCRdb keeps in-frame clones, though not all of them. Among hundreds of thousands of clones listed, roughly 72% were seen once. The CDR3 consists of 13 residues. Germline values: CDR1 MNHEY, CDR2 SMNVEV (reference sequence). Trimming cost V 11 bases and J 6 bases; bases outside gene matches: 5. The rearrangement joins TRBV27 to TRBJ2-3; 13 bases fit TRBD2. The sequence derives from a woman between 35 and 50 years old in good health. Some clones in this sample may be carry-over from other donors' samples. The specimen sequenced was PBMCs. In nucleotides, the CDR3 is TGTGCCGCCAGGACTAGCGGGAGTGATACGCAGTATTTT. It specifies CAARTSGSDTQYF.